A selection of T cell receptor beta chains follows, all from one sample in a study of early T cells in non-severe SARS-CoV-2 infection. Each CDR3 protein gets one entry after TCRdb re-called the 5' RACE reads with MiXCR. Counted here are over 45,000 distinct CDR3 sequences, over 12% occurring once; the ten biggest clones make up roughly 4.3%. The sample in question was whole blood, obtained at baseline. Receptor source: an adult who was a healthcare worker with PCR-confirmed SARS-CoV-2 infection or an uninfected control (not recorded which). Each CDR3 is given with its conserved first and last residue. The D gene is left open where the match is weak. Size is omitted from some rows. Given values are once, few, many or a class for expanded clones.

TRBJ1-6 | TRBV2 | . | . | CASETGTVHYNSPLHF | TGTGCCAGCGAGACCGGGACGGTACACTATAATTCACCCCTCCACTTT
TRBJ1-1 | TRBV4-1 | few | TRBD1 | CASSPRTGKVTEAFF | TGCGCCAGCAGCCCCCGGACAGGGAAGGTAACTGAAGCTTTCTTT
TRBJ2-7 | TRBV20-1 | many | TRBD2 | CSARALTSGSSYEQYF | TGCAGTGCTAGAGCCTTAACTAGCGGTTCCTCCTACGAGCAGTACTTC
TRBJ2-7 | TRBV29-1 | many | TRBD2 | CSVGTRAYEQYF | TGCAGCGTCGGGACTAGGGCCTACGAGCAGTACTTC
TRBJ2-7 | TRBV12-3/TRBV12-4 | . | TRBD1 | CASSFSWQWDRVDEQYF | TGTGCCAGCAGTTTTTCTTGGCAGTGGGACAGGGTAGACGAGCAGTACTTC
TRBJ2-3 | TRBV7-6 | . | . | CASSLRTVGDTQYF | TGTGCCAGCAGCTTGAGGACAGTGGGGGATACGCAGTATTTT
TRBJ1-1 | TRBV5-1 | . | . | CASSLGGEAFF | TGCGCCAGCAGCTTGGGAGGAGAAGCTTTCTTT
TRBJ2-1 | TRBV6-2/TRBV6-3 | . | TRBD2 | CASRQTSSTFF | TGTGCCAGCAGGCAGACTAGCAGTACGTTCTTC
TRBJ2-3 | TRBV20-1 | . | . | CSARWSGTDTQYF | TGCAGTGCTAGGTGGAGCGGAACAGATACGCAGTATTTT
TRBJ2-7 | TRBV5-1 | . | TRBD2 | CASSLEGAGVGEQYF | TGCGCCAGCAGCTTGGAGGGAGCGGGAGTGGGCGAGCAGTACTTC
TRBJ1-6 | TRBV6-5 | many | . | CASSYSFQGNSPLHF | TGTGCCAGCAGTTACTCGTTCCAGGGTAATTCACCCCTCCACTTT
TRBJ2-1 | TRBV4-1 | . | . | CASSQYLLGEQFF | TGCGCCAGCAGCCAATACCTGCTTGGGGAGCAGTTCTTC
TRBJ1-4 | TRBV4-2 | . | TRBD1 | CASSQDIRGTNEKLFF | TGTGCCAGCAGCCAAGACATCAGGGGGACTAATGAAAAACTGTTTTTT
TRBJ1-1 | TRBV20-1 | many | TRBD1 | CSARGQGGKTEAFF | TGCAGTGCTAGGGGACAGGGAGGAAAGACTGAAGCTTTCTTT
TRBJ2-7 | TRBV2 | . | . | CASINGTLIYEQYF | TGTGCCAGCATTAACGGGACTCTTATCTACGAGCAGTACTTC
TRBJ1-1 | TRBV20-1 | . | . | CSALRGTRNTEAFF | TGCAGTGCCCTGAGGGGGACACGGAACACTGAAGCTTTCTTT
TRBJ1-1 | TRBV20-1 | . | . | CSAEDLNTEAFF | TGCAGTGCTGAAGATCTGAACACTGAAGCTTTCTTT
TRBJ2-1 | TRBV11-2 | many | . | CASSATGTKGIRQFF | TGTGCCAGCAGCGCAACCGGGACCAAGGGGATTCGGCAGTTCTTC
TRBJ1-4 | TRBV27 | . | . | CASSLYRANEKLFF | TGTGCCAGCAGTTTATACAGGGCTAATGAAAAACTGTTTTTT
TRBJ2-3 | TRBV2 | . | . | CASRPGWLVTDTQYF | TGTGCCAGCAGGCCTGGCTGGCTTGTCACAGATACGCAGTATTTT
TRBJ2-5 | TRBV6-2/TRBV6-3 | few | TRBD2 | CASSYQRGGVQETQYF | TGTGCCAGCAGTTACCAGCGGGGCGGGGTCCAAGAGACCCAGTACTTC
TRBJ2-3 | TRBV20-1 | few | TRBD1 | CSARADDRAFTDTQYF | TGCAGTGCTAGAGCGGACGACAGGGCCTTCACAGATACGCAGTATTTT
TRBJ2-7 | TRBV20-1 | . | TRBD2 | CSARDRRLAGVEQYF | TGCAGTGCTAGAGATCGTCGACTAGCGGGAGTTGAGCAGTACTTC
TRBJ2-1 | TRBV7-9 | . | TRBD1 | CASSLLRGPVDNEQFF | TGTGCCAGCAGCTTACTCAGGGGGCCTGTGGACAATGAGCAGTTCTTC
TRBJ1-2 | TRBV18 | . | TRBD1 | CASSPTGGRSYGYTF | TGTGCCAGCTCACCGACAGGGGGCCGTAGCTATGGCTACACCTTC
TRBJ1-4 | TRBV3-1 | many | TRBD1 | CASSLPGTENEKLFF | TGTGCCAGCAGCCTACCCGGGACAGAAAATGAAAAACTGTTTTTT
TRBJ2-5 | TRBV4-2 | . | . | CASSQERLTQETQYF | TGTGCCAGCAGCCAAGAAAGACTAACTCAAGAGACCCAGTACTTC
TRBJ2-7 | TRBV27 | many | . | CASSLGGGRHEQYF | TGTGCCAGCAGTTTAGGAGGGGGTCGCCACGAGCAGTACTTC
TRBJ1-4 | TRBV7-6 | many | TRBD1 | CASSLETGSKSLFF | TGTGCCAGCAGCCTCGAGACAGGGAGCAAAAGTTTGTTTTTT
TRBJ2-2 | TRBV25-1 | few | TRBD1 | CASSAGQGSGELFF | TGTGCCAGCAGTGCGGGACAGGGGTCCGGGGAGCTGTTTTTT
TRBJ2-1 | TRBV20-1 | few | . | CSARATPGFVGYNEQFF | TGCAGTGCTAGAGCGACTCCCGGGTTCGTCGGATACAATGAGCAGTTCTTC
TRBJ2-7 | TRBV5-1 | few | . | CASSLDSGLSSYEQYF | TGCGCCAGCAGCTTGGATAGCGGACTATCCTCCTACGAGCAGTACTTC
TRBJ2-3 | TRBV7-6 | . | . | CASSLGTGTGTDTQYF | TGTGCCAGCAGCTTAGGTACAGGTACCGGCACCGATACGCAGTATTTT
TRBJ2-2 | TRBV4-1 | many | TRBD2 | CASSQGETSSGELFF | TGCGCCAGCAGCCAAGGCGAGACTAGCTCCGGGGAGCTGTTTTTT
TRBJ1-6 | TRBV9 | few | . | CASSVTWDNSPLHF | TGTGCCAGCAGCGTAACCTGGGATAATTCACCCCTCCACTTT
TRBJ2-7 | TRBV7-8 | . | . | CASSLRTQNQHEQYF | TGTGCCAGCAGCTTAAGGACGCAAAACCAACACGAGCAGTACTTC
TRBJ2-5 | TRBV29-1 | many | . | CSVVSQETQYF | TGCAGCGTTGTCAGCCAAGAGACCCAGTACTTC
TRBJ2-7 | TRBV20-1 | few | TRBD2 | CSAEMSAGGFDEQYF | TGCAGTGCCGAAATGTCAGCGGGAGGCTTTGACGAGCAGTACTTC
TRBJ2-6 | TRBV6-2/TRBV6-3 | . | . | CASSLQGGGANVLTF | TGTGCCAGCAGTCTACAGGGCGGAGGGGCCAACGTCCTGACTTTC
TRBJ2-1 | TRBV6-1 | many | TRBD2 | CASTTSGDYSYNEQFF | TGTGCCAGCACGACTAGCGGGGACTACTCCTACAATGAGCAGTTCTTC
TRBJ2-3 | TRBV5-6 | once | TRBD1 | CASSLGQVLDTQYF | TGTGCCAGCAGCCTGGGACAGGTCCTGGATACGCAGTATTTT
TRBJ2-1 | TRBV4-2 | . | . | CASSQPSGGNEQFF | TGTGCCAGCAGCCAACCCTCCGGCGGGAATGAGCAGTTCTTC
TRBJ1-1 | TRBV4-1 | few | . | CASSPGVGGLNTEAFF | TGCGCCAGCAGCCCGGGAGTTGGCGGATTGAACACTGAAGCTTTCTTT
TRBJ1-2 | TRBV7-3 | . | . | CASSLGGQDYGYTF | TGTGCCAGCAGCCTGGGAGGTCAAGACTATGGCTACACCTTC
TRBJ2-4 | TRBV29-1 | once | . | CSVGGYPQNIQYF | TGCAGCGTTGGCGGGTATCCGCAAAACATTCAGTACTTC
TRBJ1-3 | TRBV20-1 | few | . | CSARRAGDSGNTIYF | TGCAGTGCTAGACGGGCAGGGGACTCTGGAAACACCATATATTTT
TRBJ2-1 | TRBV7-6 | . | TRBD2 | CASSPIPQAGKYNEQFF | TGTGCCAGCAGCCCAATCCCCCAAGCGGGGAAATACAATGAGCAGTTCTTC
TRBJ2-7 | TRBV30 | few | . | CAWRRSGFGYEQYF | TGTGCCTGGAGGCGGTCAGGGTTCGGCTACGAGCAGTACTTC
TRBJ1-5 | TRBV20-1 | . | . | CCAKGPTNQPQHF | TGCTGTGCTAAGGGACCGACGAATCAGCCCCAGCATTTT
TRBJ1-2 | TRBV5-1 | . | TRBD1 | CASSSGQNYGYTF | TGCGCCAGCAGTTCGGGACAGAACTATGGCTACACCTTC
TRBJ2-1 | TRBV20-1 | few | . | CSARARMGSSYNEQFF | TGCAGTGCTAGAGCGCGGATGGGGAGCTCCTACAATGAGCAGTTCTTC
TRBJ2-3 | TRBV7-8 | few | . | CASSLDGSADTQYF | TGTGCCAGCAGCTTAGACGGGAGCGCAGATACGCAGTATTTT
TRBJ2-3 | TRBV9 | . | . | CASSLTSGGDPRYF | TGTGCCAGCAGCTTAACCTCCGGAGGGGACCCCCGGTATTTT
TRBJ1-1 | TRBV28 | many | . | CASSYGGTEAFF | TGTGCCAGCAGTTATGGGGGAACTGAAGCTTTCTTT
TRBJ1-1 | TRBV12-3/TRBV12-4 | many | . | CASRAHGLNTEAFF | TGTGCCAGCAGGGCACATGGGTTGAACACTGAAGCTTTCTTT
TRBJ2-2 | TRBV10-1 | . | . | CASSDPLTGELFF | TGCGCCAGCAGTGACCCCCTAACCGGGGAGCTGTTTTTT
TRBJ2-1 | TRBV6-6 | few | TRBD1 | CASSYSPGTGAHNEQFF | TGTGCCAGCAGTTACTCTCCCGGGACAGGGGCCCACAATGAGCAGTTCTTC
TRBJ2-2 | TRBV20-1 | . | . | CSAPRWGGGTGELFF | TGCAGTGCTCCCCGTTGGGGCGGAGGCACCGGGGAGCTGTTTTTT
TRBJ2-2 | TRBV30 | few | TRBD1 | CAWGPRGTGNGELFF | TGTGCCTGGGGCCCCCGGGGGACAGGGAACGGGGAGCTGTTTTTT
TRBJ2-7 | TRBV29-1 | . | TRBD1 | CSVSFRQGLHEQYF | TGCAGCGTAAGTTTTCGACAGGGGCTTCACGAGCAGTACTTC